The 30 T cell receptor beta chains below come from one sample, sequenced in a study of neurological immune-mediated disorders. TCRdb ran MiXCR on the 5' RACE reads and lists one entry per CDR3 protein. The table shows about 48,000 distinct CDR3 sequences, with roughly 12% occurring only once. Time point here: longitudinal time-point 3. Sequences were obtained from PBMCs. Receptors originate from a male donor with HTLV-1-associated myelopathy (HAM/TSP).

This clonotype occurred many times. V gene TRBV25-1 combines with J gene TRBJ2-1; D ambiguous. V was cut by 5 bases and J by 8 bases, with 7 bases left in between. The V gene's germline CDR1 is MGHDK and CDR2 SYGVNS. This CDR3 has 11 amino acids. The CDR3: CASSPHYEQFF. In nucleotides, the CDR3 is TGTGCCAGCAGTCCACATTATGAGCAGTTCTTC.

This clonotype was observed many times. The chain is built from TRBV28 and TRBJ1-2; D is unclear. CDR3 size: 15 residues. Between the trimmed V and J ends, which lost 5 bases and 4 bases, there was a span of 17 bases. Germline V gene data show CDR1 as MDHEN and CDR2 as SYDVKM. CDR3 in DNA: TGTGCCAGCAGTAAAAAGCTGCACGTCCTCTATGGCTACACCTTC. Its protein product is CASSKKLHVLYGYTF.

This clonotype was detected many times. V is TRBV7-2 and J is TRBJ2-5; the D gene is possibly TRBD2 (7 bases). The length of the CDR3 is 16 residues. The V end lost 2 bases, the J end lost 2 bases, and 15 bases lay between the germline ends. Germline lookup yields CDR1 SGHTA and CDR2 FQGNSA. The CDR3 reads CASSLIGGENQETQYF. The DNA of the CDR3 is TGTGCCAGCAGCTTAATAGGGGGGGAAAATCAAGAGACCCAGTACTTC.

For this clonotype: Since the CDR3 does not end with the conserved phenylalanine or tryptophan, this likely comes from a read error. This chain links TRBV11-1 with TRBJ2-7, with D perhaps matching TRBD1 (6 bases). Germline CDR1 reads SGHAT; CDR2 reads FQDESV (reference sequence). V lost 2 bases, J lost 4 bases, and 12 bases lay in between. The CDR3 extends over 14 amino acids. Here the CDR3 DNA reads TGTGCCAGCAGCTTAATGGACAGAGATTACGAGCAGTACAAC. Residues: CASSLMDRDYEQYN.

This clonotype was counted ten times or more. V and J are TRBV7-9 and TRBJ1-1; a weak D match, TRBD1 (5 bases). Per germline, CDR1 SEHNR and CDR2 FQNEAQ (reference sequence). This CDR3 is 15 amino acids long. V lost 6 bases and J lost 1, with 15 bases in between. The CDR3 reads CASRGRQKRNTEAFF. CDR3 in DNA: TGTGCCAGCAGGGGACGACAGAAAAGGAACACTGAAGCTTTCTTT.

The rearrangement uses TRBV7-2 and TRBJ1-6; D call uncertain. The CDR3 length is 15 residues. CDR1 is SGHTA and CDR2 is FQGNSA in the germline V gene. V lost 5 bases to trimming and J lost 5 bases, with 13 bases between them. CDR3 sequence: CASSQPRGHNSPLHF. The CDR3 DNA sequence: TGTGCCAGCAGCCAACCTCGTGGGCATAATTCACCCCTCCACTTT.

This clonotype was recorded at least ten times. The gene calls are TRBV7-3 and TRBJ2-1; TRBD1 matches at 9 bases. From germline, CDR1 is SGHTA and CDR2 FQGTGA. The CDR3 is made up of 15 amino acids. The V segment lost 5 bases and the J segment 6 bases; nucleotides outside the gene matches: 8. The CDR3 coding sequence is TGTGCCAGCAGCCAGTCGGGACAGGGAGGCAATGAGCAGTTCTTC. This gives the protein CASSQSGQGGNEQFF.

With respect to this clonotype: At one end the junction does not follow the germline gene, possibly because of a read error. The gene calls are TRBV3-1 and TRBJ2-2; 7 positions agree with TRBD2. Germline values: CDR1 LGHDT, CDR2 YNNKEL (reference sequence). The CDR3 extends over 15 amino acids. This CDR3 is CDSSPAGTNTGELFF. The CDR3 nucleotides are TGTGACAGCAGCCCAGCGGGGACGAACACCGGGGAGCTGTTTTTT.

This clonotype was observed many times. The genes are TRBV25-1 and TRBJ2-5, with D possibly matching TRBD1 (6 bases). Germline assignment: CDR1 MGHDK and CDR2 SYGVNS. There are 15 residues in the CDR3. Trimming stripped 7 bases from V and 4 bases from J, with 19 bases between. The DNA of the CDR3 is TGTGCCAGCACCCGAGGGTCCAGGGGTGTAGAGACCCAGTACTTC. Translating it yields CASTRGSRGVETQYF.

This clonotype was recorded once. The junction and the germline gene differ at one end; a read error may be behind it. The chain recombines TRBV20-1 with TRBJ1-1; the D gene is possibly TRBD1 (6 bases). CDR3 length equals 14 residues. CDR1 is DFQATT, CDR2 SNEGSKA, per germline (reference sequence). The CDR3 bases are TGCAGTCCTAGACCGACCCGGGGGCTAACTGAAGCTTCCTTT. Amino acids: CSPRPTRGLTEASF.

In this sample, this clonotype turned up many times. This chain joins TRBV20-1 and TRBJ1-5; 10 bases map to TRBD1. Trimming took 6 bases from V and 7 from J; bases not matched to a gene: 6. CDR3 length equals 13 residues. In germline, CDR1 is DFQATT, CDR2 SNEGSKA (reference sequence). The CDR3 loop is CSAQGQGGQPQHF. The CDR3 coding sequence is TGCAGTGCCCAAGGACAGGGGGGGCAGCCCCAGCATTTT.

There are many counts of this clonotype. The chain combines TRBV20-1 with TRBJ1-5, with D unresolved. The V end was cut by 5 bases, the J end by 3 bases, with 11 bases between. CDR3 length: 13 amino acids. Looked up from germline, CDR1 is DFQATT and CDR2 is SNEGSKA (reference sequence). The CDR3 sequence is CSAEADPNQPQHF. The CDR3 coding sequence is TGCAGTGCTGAGGCGGACCCCAATCAGCCCCAGCATTTT.

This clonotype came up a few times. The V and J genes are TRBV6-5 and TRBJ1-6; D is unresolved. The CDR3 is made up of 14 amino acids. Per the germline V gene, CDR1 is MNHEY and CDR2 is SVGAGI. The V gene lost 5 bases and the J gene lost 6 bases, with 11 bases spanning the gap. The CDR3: CASSLYTVNSPLHF. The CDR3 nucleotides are TGTGCCAGCAGTCTATACACAGTTAATTCACCCCTCCACTTT.

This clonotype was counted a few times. The CDR3 coding sequence is TGTGCCAGCAGTGAATTCGGGGAGGGTGAAGACTATGGCTACACCTTC. It translates to CASSEFGEGEDYGYTF. This rearrangement joins TRBV25-1 to TRBJ1-2; no clear D. The CDR3 sequence is 16 residues long. V dropped 1 base and J dropped 3 bases, with 15 bases sitting between them. Per germline, CDR1 MGHDK and CDR2 SYGVNS.

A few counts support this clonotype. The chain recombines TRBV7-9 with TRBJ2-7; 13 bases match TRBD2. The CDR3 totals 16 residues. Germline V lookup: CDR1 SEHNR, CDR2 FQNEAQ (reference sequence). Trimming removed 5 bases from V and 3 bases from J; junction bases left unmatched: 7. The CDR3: CASSHPRLAGGYEQYF. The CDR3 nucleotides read TGTGCCAGCAGCCACCCTAGACTAGCGGGGGGCTACGAGCAGTACTTC.

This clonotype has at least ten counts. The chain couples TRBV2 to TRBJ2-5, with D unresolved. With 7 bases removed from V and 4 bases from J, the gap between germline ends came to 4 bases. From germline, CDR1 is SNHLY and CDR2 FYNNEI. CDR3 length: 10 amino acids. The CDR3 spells CASTRETQYF. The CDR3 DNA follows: TGTGCCAGCACCCGAGAGACCCAGTACTTC.

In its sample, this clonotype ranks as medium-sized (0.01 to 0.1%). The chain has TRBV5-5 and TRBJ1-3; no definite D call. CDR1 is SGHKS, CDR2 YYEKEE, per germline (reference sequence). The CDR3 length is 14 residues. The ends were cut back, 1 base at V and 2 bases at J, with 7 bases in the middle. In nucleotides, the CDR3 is TGTGCCAGCAGCTTGCCCCAGACTGGAAACACCATATATTTT. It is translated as CASSLPQTGNTIYF.

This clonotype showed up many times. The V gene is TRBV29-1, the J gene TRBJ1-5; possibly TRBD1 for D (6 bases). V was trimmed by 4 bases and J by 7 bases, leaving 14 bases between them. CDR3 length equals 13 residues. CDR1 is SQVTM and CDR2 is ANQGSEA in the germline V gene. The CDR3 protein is CSVAWGLGQPQHF. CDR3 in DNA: TGCAGCGTTGCATGGGGGCTGGGGCAGCCCCAGCATTTT. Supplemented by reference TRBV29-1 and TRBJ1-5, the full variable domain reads SAVISQKPSRDICQRGTSLTIQCQVDSQVTMMFWYRQQPGQSLTLIATANQGSEATYESGFVIDKFPISRPNLTFSTLTVSNMSPEDSSIYLCSVAWGLGQPQHFGDGTRLSIL.

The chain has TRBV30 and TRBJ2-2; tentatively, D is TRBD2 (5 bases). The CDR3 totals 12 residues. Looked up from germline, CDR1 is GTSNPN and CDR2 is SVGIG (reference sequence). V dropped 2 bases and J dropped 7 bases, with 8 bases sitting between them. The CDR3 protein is CAWSYGSGELFF. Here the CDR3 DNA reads TGTGCCTGGAGTTATGGGAGCGGGGAGCTGTTTTTT.

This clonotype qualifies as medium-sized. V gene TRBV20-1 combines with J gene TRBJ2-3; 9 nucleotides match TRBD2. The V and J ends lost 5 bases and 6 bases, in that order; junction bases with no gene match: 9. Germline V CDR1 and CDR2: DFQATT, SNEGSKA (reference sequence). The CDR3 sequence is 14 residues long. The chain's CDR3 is CSARGLAQGDTQYF. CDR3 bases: TGCAGTGCTCGCGGACTAGCGCAGGGGGATACGCAGTATTTT.

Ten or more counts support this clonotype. The CDR3 is CSARDSGTGVGGYTF. The CDR3 nucleotides read TGCAGTGCTAGAGATAGCGGGACAGGGGTCGGCGGCTACACCTTC. The V gene is TRBV20-1, the J gene TRBJ1-2; 10 bases are a match to TRBD1. Looked up from germline, CDR1 is DFQATT and CDR2 is SNEGSKA (reference sequence). V lost 0 bases and J lost 8; bases outside the gene matches: 9. CDR3 length: 15 residues.

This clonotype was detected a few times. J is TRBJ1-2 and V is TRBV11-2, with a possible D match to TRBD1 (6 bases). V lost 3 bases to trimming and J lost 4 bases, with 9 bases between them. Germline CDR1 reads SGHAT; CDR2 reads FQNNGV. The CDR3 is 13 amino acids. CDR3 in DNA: TGTGCCAGCAGCTTGGACAGAACCTATGGCTACACCTTC. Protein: CASSLDRTYGYTF.

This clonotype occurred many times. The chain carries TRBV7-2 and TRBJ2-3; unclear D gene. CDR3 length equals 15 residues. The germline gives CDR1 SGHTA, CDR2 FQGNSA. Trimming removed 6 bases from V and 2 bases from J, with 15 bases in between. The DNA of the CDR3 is TGTGCCAGCAGACGGACGTTGGGGTCCACAGATACGCAGTATTTT. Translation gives CASRRTLGSTDTQYF.

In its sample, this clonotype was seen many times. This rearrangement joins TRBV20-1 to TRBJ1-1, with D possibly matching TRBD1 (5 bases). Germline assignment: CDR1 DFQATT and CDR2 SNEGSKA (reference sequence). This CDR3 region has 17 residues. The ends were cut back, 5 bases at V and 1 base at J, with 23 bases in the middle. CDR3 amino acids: CSAYPRIRRGRNTEAFF. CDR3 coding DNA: TGCAGTGCTTACCCACGAATACGTCGGGGGAGGAACACTGAAGCTTTCTTT.

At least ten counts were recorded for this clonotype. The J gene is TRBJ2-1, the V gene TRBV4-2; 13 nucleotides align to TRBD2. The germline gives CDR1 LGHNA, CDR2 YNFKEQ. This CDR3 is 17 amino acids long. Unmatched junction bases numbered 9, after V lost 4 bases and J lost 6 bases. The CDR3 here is CASSPETSGGALNEQFF. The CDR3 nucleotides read TGTGCCAGCAGCCCGGAAACTAGCGGGGGGGCCCTCAATGAGCAGTTCTTC.

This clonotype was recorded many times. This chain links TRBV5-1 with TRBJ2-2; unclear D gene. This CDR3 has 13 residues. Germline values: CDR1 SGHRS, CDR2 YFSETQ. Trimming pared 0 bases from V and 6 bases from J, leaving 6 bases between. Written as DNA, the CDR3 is TGCGCCAGCAGCTTGGCGCGGTCCGGGGAGCTGTTTTTT. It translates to CASSLARSGELFF.

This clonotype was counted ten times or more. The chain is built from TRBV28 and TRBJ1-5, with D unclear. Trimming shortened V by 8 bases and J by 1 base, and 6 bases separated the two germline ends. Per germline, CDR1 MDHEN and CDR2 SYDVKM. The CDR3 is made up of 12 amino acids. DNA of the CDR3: TGTGCCAGCGGCCTAAGCAATCAGCCCCAGCATTTT. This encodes CASGLSNQPQHF.

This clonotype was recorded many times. CDR3 sequence: CASSLFAASGANQETQYF. The CDR3 region has the DNA TGTGCCAGCAGCTTGTTCGCGGCTAGCGGGGCCAACCAAGAGACCCAGTACTTC. V gene TRBV7-6 combines with J gene TRBJ2-5, with 9 positions matching TRBD2. The CDR3 covers 18 residues. Germline lookup yields CDR1 SGHVS and CDR2 FNYEAQ. The V gene end was trimmed by 3 bases and the J gene end by 0 bases; junction bases not matched to a gene: 11.

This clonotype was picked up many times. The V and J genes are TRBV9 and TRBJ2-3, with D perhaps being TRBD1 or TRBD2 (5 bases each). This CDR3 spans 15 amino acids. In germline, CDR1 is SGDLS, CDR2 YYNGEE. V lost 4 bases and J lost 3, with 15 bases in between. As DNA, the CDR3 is TGTGCCAGCAGCTCTCGGGGCCCGGCGACAGATACGCAGTATTTT. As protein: CASSSRGPATDTQYF.

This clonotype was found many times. CDR3 coding DNA: TGCGCCAGCAGCTTAACAGGACCGAATAATTCACCCCTCCACTTT. Translation: CASSLTGPNNSPLHF. The J gene is TRBJ1-6, the V gene TRBV5-1, with D possibly being TRBD1 (5 bases). The CDR3 runs to 15 residues. V was pared by 2 bases and J by 5 bases, with 11 bases between. Germline-derived CDR1 and CDR2 are SGHRS and YFSETQ.